This T cell receptor (beta chain) is from a study of blood T cell repertoires in COVID-19. Overall study context: Donors in the United States, Italy and Spain gave samples during acute or convalescent COVID-19.

This clone was detected only a few times. TCRdb's copy holds only in-frame clones and misses some; the assay was immunoSEQ multiplex PCR. The data show nearly 250,000 clones, roughly 85% seen once. Germline assignment: CDR1 SGHAT and CDR2 FQNNGV. V shed 5 bases and J shed 3 bases, with 19 bases lying between them. The CDR3 has 17 amino acids. Sequenced material: PBMCs or T cells enriched from blood (not recorded which). This chain uses TRBV11-2 with TRBJ2-2; D might be TRBD2 (6 bases). This sequence was found in a woman aged 50 to 65 with acute COVID-19. The CDR3 region is CASSTQIAGFDTGELFF. CDR3 bases: TGTGCCAGCAGCACACAAATCGCGGGGTTTGACACCGGGGAGCTGTTTTTT.